This T cell receptor (beta chain) was recorded in a study of blood T cell repertoires in COVID-19. V was pared by 0 bases and J by 3 bases, with 2 bases of the junction left unmatched. CDR3 length equals 15 residues. CDR1 and CDR2 from the germline V gene are SGHRS and YFSETQ. Data came from immunoSEQ multiplex PCR; TCRdb stores just in-frame clones and leaves some out. The data contain hundreds of thousands of clones, around 88% of them singletons. The rearrangement links TRBV5-1 to TRBJ1-4, with 7 positions matching TRBD1. Specimen: peripheral blood. This clonotype originated in a woman aged 50 to 60 with COVID-19, enrolled during active disease. The DNA for the CDR3 is TGCGCCAGCAGCTTGGCGGGACAGCCTAATGAAAAACTGTTTTTT. It is translated as CASSLAGQPNEKLFF.